Listed below are T cell receptor beta chains from one sample, sequenced in a study of cytomegalovirus exposure and HLA in healthy donors. Measured with immunoSEQ multiplex PCR; TCRdb has only the in-frame clones, and not every one. Counted here are more than 85,000 clones, roughly 80% occurring once; the ten biggest clones make up 2% to 2.5%. Source material: PBMCs. Receptor source: a boy between 10 and 17 years old in good health and CMV-seronegative. CDR3s include the opening cysteine and the closing phenylalanine or tryptophan. The order of the fields is D gene, J gene, clone size, V gene, CDR3 DNA, CDR3 protein. The D gene is left open where the match is weak. Only part of the rows carry a size: once, few, many, or a class if the clone is expanded.

TRBD1 | TRBJ1-5 | NA | TRBV27 | TGTGCCAGCAGTGCGACAGGGGTCAATCAGCCCCAGCATTTT | CASSATGVNQPQHF
TRBD1 | TRBJ1-1 | NA | TRBV5-6 | TGTGCCAGCAGCCCGACAGGGATCGCTGAAGCTTTCTTT | CASSPTGIAEAFF
TRBD2 | TRBJ2-7 | NA | TRBV7-8 | TGTGCCAGCAGCTTAGGGGACTACCACCCTAATTACGAGCAGTACTTC | CASSLGDYHPNYEQYF
NA | TRBJ1-5 | NA | TRBV18 | TGTGCCAGCTCCCAAGACCGGGGGCAGCCCCAGCATTTT | CASSQDRGQPQHF
TRBD1 | TRBJ1-1 | few | TRBV6-5 | TGTGCCAGCAGACATGACAGGGGCGGCACTGAAGCTTTCTTT | CASRHDRGGTEAFF
NA | TRBJ2-1 | few | TRBV30 | TGTGCCTGGAGTGTACCGGGAGCCGTTTTTCTCGAGCAGTTCTTC | CAWSVPGAVFLEQFF
NA | TRBJ2-4 | NA | TRBV28 | TGTGCCAGCAGTTTTCAGGGGAATAAAAACATTCAGTACTTC | CASSFQGNKNIQYF
NA | TRBJ1-4 | NA | TRBV28 | TGTGCCAGCAGTTCCCCGCCGGGGGAAAAACTGTTTTTT | CASSSPPGEKLFF
TRBD2 | TRBJ2-7 | NA | TRBV9 | TGTGCCAGCAGCATTGGGGGGGGCTACGAGCAGTACTTC | CASSIGGGYEQYF
NA | TRBJ2-5 | NA | TRBV29-1 | TGCAGCCATAATGTAGGGGCAGACGCGAGGGAGACCCAGTACTTC | CSHNVGADARETQYF